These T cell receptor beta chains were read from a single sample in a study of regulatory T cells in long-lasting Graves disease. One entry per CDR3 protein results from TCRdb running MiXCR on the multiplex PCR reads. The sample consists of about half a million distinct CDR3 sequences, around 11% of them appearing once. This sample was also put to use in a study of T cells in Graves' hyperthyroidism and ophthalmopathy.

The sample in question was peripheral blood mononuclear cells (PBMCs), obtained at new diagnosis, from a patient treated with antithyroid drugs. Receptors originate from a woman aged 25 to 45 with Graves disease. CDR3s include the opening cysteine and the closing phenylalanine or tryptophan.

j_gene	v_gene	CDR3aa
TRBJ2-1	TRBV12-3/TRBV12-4	CASSAREGGSAQFF
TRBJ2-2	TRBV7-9	CASSSGTDTGELFF
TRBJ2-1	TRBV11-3	CASSSLAGLMEEEFF
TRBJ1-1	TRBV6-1	CATTSGMDNPREDMNTEAFF
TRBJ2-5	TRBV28	CASRRGPSGRETQYF
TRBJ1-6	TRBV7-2	CASSLIGDSSSYNSPLHF
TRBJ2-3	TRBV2	CAGSGDGTDTQYF
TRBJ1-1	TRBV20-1	CSKQNLGTSNTEAFF
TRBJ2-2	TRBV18	CASSPSLAGTGELFF
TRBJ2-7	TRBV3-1	CASSPGLAGYYEQYF
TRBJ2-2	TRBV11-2	CASSLRGESTGELFF
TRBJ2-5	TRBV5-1	CASSPAGKETQYF
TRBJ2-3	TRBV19	CASSILHSTDTQYF
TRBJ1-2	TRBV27	CASSLNENYGYTF
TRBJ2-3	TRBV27	CASSLYLGGSTDTQYF
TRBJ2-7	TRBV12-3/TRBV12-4	CASTRDSNYEQYF
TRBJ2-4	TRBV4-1	CASSQGGARGPAKNIQYF